These 30 T cell receptor beta chains were sequenced from one sample in a study of sequential checkpoint blockade in melanoma. Regarding treatment: randomized to nivolumab then ipilimumab (arm A) or the reverse (arm B). Data came from immunoSEQ multiplex PCR; TCRdb stores just in-frame clones and leaves some out. There are tens of thousands of clones in the sample; roughly 85% occur only once, and approximately 12% lies in the top ten. Sequenced material: CD8+ T cells sorted from blood (inferred from file names), taken from a patient given nivolumab and ipilimumab in sequence. The receptors were gathered from a human donor with melanoma.

The chain couples TRBV7-3 to TRBJ2-3; D is possibly TRBD2 (5 bases). The CDR3 consists of 12 residues. Germline-derived CDR1 and CDR2 are SGHTA and FQGTGA. The CDR3 sequence is CAPTGGTDTQYF. Written as DNA, the CDR3 is TGTGCACCTACCGGGGGCACAGATACGCAGTATTTT.

V is TRBV18 and J is TRBJ2-2; tentatively, D is TRBD1 (5 bases). The germline V gene has CDR1 KGHSH and CDR2 LQKENI. There are 16 residues in the CDR3. Trimming removed 2 bases at V and 3 bases at J, with 13 bases between. The DNA of the CDR3 is TGTGCCAGCTCACCAACGGACAATGGGGACACCGGGGAGCTGTTTTTT. This codes for CASSPTDNGDTGELFF. The full variable domain, completed using reference TRBV18 and TRBJ2-2, is NAGVMQNPRHLVRRRGQEARLRCSPMKGHSHVYWYRQLPEEGLKFMVYLQKENIIDESGMPKERFSAEFPKEGPSILRIQQVVRGDSAAYFCASSPTDNGDTGELFFGEGSRLTVL.

In its sample, this clone was seen a few times. The chain joins TRBV10-3 to TRBJ1-2; a weak D match, TRBD1 (5 bases). CDR3 length: 16 residues. Trimming removed 0 bases from V and 4 bases from J, with 15 bases in between. Germline V lookup: CDR1 ENHRY, CDR2 SYGVKD. The DNA for the CDR3 is TGTGCCATCAGTGAGTCTCGAATAGGGGTCGTCTATGGCTACACCTTC. Translation gives CAISESRIGVVYGYTF.

V is TRBV29-1 and J is TRBJ2-2; TRBD1 matches at 7 bases. This CDR3 has 19 amino acids. The V and J ends lost 3 bases and 0 bases, in that order; junction bases with no gene match: 16. Germline CDR1 is SQVTM and CDR2 is ANQGSEA. CDR3 nucleotide sequence: TGCAGCGTTGATTTGTGGGCCCTACAGGGGTTAGCGAACACCGGGGAGCTGTTTTTT. The encoded protein is CSVDLWALQGLANTGELFF.

The J gene is TRBJ1-5, the V gene TRBV18; 7 bases line up with TRBD1. This CDR3 contains 14 residues. Trimming removed 3 bases from V and 6 bases from J; junction bases left unmatched: 5. Germline CDR1 is KGHSH and CDR2 is LQKENI. The CDR3 loop is CASSPTGSGQPQHF. DNA of the CDR3: TGTGCCAGCTCACCGACAGGGTCGGGTCAGCCCCAGCATTTT.

The chain links TRBV10-3 to TRBJ2-2; 11 bases map to TRBD2. The CDR3 has 19 amino acids. After removal of 10 bases from V and 0 bases from J, the junction contained 16 bases not matched to a gene. CDR1 is ENHRY, CDR2 SYGVKD, per germline. CDR3 loop: CATSILVAGGPPNTGELFF. The CDR3 region has the DNA TGTGCCACTTCAATTTTAGTAGCGGGAGGGCCTCCGAACACCGGGGAGCTGTTTTTT.

The CDR3 DNA reads as TGCGCCAGCAGCCAAGATAGGACTAGCGGGAGACATGAGCAGTTCTTC. Translating gives CASSQDRTSGRHEQFF. The V call is TRBV4-3, the J call TRBJ2-1, with 13 bases matching TRBD2. The J segment lost 8 bases and the V segment lost 0 bases, leaving 4 bases of the junction unmatched. Germline V gene sequence: CDR1 LGHNA, CDR2 YSLEER. CDR3 length: 16 amino acids.

The V gene is TRBV6-5, the J gene TRBJ1-1; no firm D call. CDR3 length: 13 amino acids. Germline V lookup: CDR1 MNHEY, CDR2 SVGAGI. The ends were cut back, 3 bases at V and 6 bases at J, with 11 bases in the middle. The CDR3 loop reads CASSYSPVAEAFF. The CDR3 DNA reads TGTGCCAGCAGTTATTCTCCTGTTGCTGAAGCTTTCTTT.

The rearrangement links TRBV28 to TRBJ1-5; D is unclear. Per germline, CDR1 MDHEN and CDR2 SYDVKM. The ends were cut back, 5 bases at V and 16 bases at J, with 30 bases in the middle. The CDR3 is 16 residues long. The DNA of the CDR3 is TGTGCCAGCAGTCCCAATTACTGGGGAGCAAAAGATACTTACCATTTT. Its translation is CASSPNYWGAKDTYHF.

Only a few counts were recorded for this clone. The chain recombines TRBV28 with TRBJ2-7, with TRBD1 matching over 7 bases. The germline V gene encodes CDR1 MDHEN and CDR2 SYDVKM. Germline trimming cut 6 bases from V and 1 base from J; bases unmatched to any gene: 12. The CDR3 has 16 amino acids. CDR3 in amino acids: CASRPYRDSTSYEQYF. CDR3 in DNA: TGTGCCAGCAGACCTTACCGGGACAGTACATCCTACGAGCAGTACTTC.

This clone has more than one count but fewer than ten. This chain joins TRBV6-5 and TRBJ2-5, with D possibly TRBD1 on 5 matching bases. The assigned J gene may be wrong: the sequence end matches TRBJ2-7 better. The CDR3 sequence is 13 residues long. CDR1 is MNHEY and CDR2 is SVGAGI in the germline V gene. The CDR3: CASSLGAAYEQYF. The DNA of the CDR3 is TGTGCCAGCAGTCTTGGGGCAGCCTACGAGCAGTACTTC.

There are a few counts of this clone. V and J are TRBV5-5 and TRBJ2-1; 8 positions agree with TRBD1. After removal of 3 bases from V and 9 bases from J, the junction contained 8 bases not matched to a gene. Looked up from germline, CDR1 is SGHKS and CDR2 is YYEKEE (reference sequence). The CDR3 totals 14 residues. Here the CDR3 reads CASSWTGSSGEQFF. The DNA for the CDR3 is TGTGCCAGCAGCTGGACAGGGTCCTCGGGTGAGCAGTTCTTC.

The chain carries TRBV10-2 and TRBJ2-7, with D perhaps matching TRBD2 (5 bases). The CDR3 totals 14 residues. V lost 2 bases and J lost 2, with 10 bases in between. From germline, CDR1 is WSHSY and CDR2 SAAADI. The CDR3 sequence: CASSEGGLTYEQYV. CDR3 nucleotide sequence: TGCGCCAGCAGTGAGGGCGGGCTTACCTACGAGCAGTACGTC.

In this sample, this clone turned up a few times. The gene calls are TRBV7-9 and TRBJ2-7, with no clear D. The CDR3 is 13 residues long. CDR1 and CDR2 (germline): SEHNR, FQNEAQ (reference sequence). The V end lost 4 bases, the J end lost 0 bases, and 7 bases lay between the germline ends. CDR3 bases: TGTGCCAGCAGCTCAGGAAGCTCCTACGAGCAGTACGTC. It is translated as CASSSGSSYEQYV.

In its sample, this clone was seen a few times. The chain links TRBV29-1 to TRBJ2-2; 8 nucleotides match TRBD1. CDR1 is SQVTM and CDR2 is ANQGSEA in the germline V gene. The CDR3 spans 15 residues. The CDR3, as DNA: TGCAGTTTCTACAGGGGGTATAACGAACACCGGGAGCTGTTTTTT. It specifies CSFYRGYNEHRELFF.

The chain is built from TRBV7-9 and TRBJ1-5; D uncertain. The length of the CDR3 is 13 residues. V shed 6 bases and J shed 4 bases, with 10 bases lying between them. The germline gives CDR1 SEHNR, CDR2 FQNEAQ (reference sequence). The DNA for the CDR3 is TGTGCCAGCAGTCCCCCGGGGAATCAGCCCCAGCATTTT. It specifies CASSPPGNQPQHF.

The table lists this clone with a few counts. This chain connects TRBV14 to TRBJ2-7, with 12 bases fitting TRBD1. The V segment lost 3 bases and the J segment 2 bases; nucleotides outside the gene matches: 2. The CDR3 covers 15 residues. The germline V gene encodes CDR1 SGHDN and CDR2 FVKESK. In DNA, the CDR3 is TGTGCCAGCAGCCACGGGACAGGGGGCCCCTACGAGCAGTACGTC. Translating gives CASSHGTGGPYEQYV.

The V call is TRBV28, the J call TRBJ1-1, with no clear D. V was trimmed by 4 bases and J by 1 base, leaving 4 bases between them. The CDR3 length is 12 residues. Germline-derived CDR1 and CDR2 are MDHEN and SYDVKM. The CDR3, as DNA: TGTGCCAGCAGTTCGGGGAACACTGAAGCTTTCTTT. Its protein is CASSSGNTEAFF.

The chain combines TRBV5-6 with TRBJ2-5, with D possibly matching TRBD2 (6 bases). Germline-derived CDR1 and CDR2 are SGHDT and YYEEEE. The CDR3 is made up of 14 amino acids. V gave up 0 bases and J gave up 5 bases, with 11 bases separating them. The CDR3 DNA sequence: TGTGCCAGCAGCTTGGAACTGGAGGGGGAGACCCAGTACTTC. It translates to CASSLELEGETQYF.

The J gene is TRBJ1-2, the V gene TRBV20-1; D not certain. CDR3 length: 11 amino acids. Trimming stripped 7 bases from V and 7 bases from J, with 13 bases between. Per germline, CDR1 DFQATT and CDR2 SNEGSKA (reference sequence). The CDR3 nucleotides are TGCAGTGTGAGGGAGGCATTTGGCTACACCTTC. It specifies CSVREAFGYTF.

The chain recombines TRBV18 with TRBJ2-7, with D uncertain. Trimming took off 1 base at V and 7 bases at J, with 14 bases between the two ends. There are 14 residues in the CDR3. Germline-derived CDR1 and CDR2 are KGHSH and LQKENI. The CDR3 protein is CASSPLGRAEEQYV. Written as DNA, the CDR3 is TGTGCCAGCTCACCACTAGGCCGGGCGGAGGAGCAGTACGTC.

The J gene is TRBJ2-1, the V gene TRBV7-6; TRBD2 aligns across 14 bases. Germline V lookup: CDR1 SGHVS, CDR2 FNYEAQ. The V gene end was trimmed by 2 bases and the J gene end by 3 bases; junction bases not matched to a gene: 15. This CDR3 comprises 21 residues. As DNA, the CDR3 is TGTGCCAGCAGCTTAACGACTCCCGGGACTAGCGGGGGTTCGATCTACAATGAGCAGTTCTTC. It codes for CASSLTTPGTSGGSIYNEQFF.

The rearrangement joins TRBV19 to TRBJ1-1; D unclear. The CDR3 loop spans 13 amino acids. V dropped 8 bases and J dropped 3 bases, with 13 bases sitting between them. Per the germline V gene, CDR1 is LNHDA and CDR2 is SQIVND (reference sequence). CDR3 DNA sequence: TGTGCCAGTTCGGTCGGGGAATACACTGAAGCTTTCTTT. Amino acids: CASSVGEYTEAFF.

The chain is built from TRBV11-3 and TRBJ2-7; 7 bases fit TRBD1. Germline V gene sequence: CDR1 SGHNT, CDR2 YENEEA. The CDR3 totals 13 residues. Unmatched junction bases numbered 4, after V lost 4 bases and J lost 4 bases. The CDR3: CASSSDRDYEQYV. The CDR3 coding sequence is TGTGCCAGCAGCTCCGACAGGGATTACGAGCAGTACGTC.

The CDR3, as DNA: TGTGCCAGCAGCTCCGGGGGAATTGAAAAACTGTTTTTT. It specifies CASSSGGIEKLFF. V is TRBV13 and J is TRBJ1-4; D may be TRBD1 (5 bases). Germline V lookup: CDR1 PRHDT, CDR2 FYEKMQ (reference sequence). V shed 4 bases and J shed 7 bases, with 10 bases lying between them. The CDR3 spans 13 residues.

This clone was detected once. V is TRBV12-1 and J is TRBJ2-2; whether TRBD1, the table's D call, matches the DNA was not checked. TRBV12-1 is designated a pseudogene. There are 14 residues in the CDR3. In nucleotides, the CDR3 is TGTGCCAGCAGCTCACAGGGGAACACCGGGGAGCTGTTTTTT. Its translation: CASSSQGNTGELFF.

The chain carries TRBV19 and TRBJ2-7, with D perhaps TRBD2 (5 bases). CDR1 LNHDA and CDR2 SQIVND come from the germline V gene (reference sequence). V was shortened by 2 bases and J by 7 bases, with 12 bases between the two germline ends. This CDR3 has 13 amino acids. In DNA form, the CDR3 reads TGTGCCAGTAGTATACTTTCCACGGGAGAGCAGTACTTC. Its translation is CASSILSTGEQYF.

The chain carries TRBV27 and TRBJ1-4; 7 nucleotides match TRBD1. V dropped 6 bases and J dropped 4; count of bases not matched to a gene: 5. The CDR3 has 14 amino acids. CDR1 is MNHEY and CDR2 is SMNVEV in the germline V gene (reference sequence). The CDR3 sequence is CASRWGTDNEKLFF. CDR3 nucleotide sequence: TGTGCCAGCAGGTGGGGGACAGATAATGAAAAACTGTTTTTT.

The V call is TRBV27, the J call TRBJ1-2, with D possibly TRBD1 on 5 matching bases. The CDR3 totals 15 residues. Trimming cost V 6 bases and J 4 bases, with 18 bases left between them. Germline V gene sequence: CDR1 MNHEY, CDR2 SMNVEV (reference sequence). The CDR3 DNA is TGTGCCAGCAGGCCGTGGGGCTCTTACGCCTATGGCTACACCTTC. Residues: CASRPWGSYAYGYTF.

The rearrangement joins TRBV6-1 to TRBJ2-7; 7 nucleotides align to TRBD1. Germline assignment: CDR1 MNHNS and CDR2 SASEGT. V gave up 6 bases and J gave up 3 bases; unmatched junction bases: 8. This CDR3 region has 14 residues. CDR3 nucleotides: TGTGCCAGCAGAGCCAGACAGGGTGGCTACGAGCAGTACGTC. Its protein is CASRARQGGYEQYV.